This T cell receptor (beta chain) derives from a study of shared clonotypes between healthy human individuals (TCRdb year 2020). General notes on the study: Three men and two women, aged 18 to 49 years, made up the cohort. The study deeply sequenced blood TCR repertoires of about 5 healthy adults to estimate repertoire size and the extent of clonotype sharing between individuals. Between about 0.94 and 10 billion PBMCs per donor were obtained by leukapheresis. For each donor, CD4 naive and CD4 memory were each given three plates, CD8 naive was given two plates, and CD8 memory was given one plate. Libraries were prepared and TCR repertoires were sequenced by different laboratories using diverse techniques, in order to increase sequencing depth and limit assay-specific biases.

Counted from cysteine to phenylalanine, this CDR3 has 12 amino acids. CDR3 DNA only is kept here, 36 bases in frame from base 1. CDR1 is given as MDHEN and CDR2 as SYDVKM, both from the germline V gene. V is shortened by 1 base, J by 10 bases, and the region joining them spans 8 bases. Concerning this clone: This clone's antigen is unknown. The input lacks base qualities; no much larger clone sits a single base away.

The research as a whole found: Pairwise subsampling led to the expectation that sequencing depth would affect the degree of clonotype sharing among donors. The small number of donors limited the genetic and exposure-history diversity represented. Sampling was restricted to blood, and TCR repertoires in tissues likely differ from the TCR repertoires found in blood. Sharing across several donors was observed for about 5% of naive CD4, under 4% of naive CD8, 2% to 2.5% of memory CD4, and around 0.42% of memory CD8 clonotypes. Incomplete sequencing was indicated by rarefaction of sorted-subset datasets, despite the large sequencing depth. Estimated clonotype richness was generally larger for naive than for memory subsets. Compared with non-shared clonotypes, clonotypes shared by all four sorted-subset donors had higher generation probabilities.

TCR CDR3 regions were amplified from genomic DNA by multiplex PCR using the deep immunoSEQ assay. Extracted genomic DNA from each cell subset was spread evenly across all wells of several immunoSEQ 96-well plates, with each plate serving as a replicate. For sorted subsets, 150 to 250 ng of genomic DNA, equivalent to some 30,000 T cell genomes, went into each replicate PCR. Purified libraries were measured with a Qubit 3.0 fluorometer, size-checked on a Bioanalyzer 2100, and measured again with the KAPA Library Quantification kit. A separate single-read 150-cycle Illumina NextSeq 550 flow cell was used to sequence each immunoSEQ 96-well plate. As for the original processing: Because only junctional sequences without quality scores were contained in the immunoSEQ output, filtering matching that applied to full-length reads could not be performed. To assign V/J genes and CDR3, sequences were annotated against IMGT germline references using PyIR, a Python wrapper for IgBLAST v1.9. Any read was removed if the V/J assignment was weak (E-value above 1e-6), the CDR3 was missing, or the read contained stop codons, out-of-frame junctions, or ambiguous translated residues. V3J clonotypes were defined as sequences sharing an identical inferred V gene, J gene, and CDR3 amino acid sequence. Percentage overlap between repertoires was computed as shared unique clonotypes divided by the size of the smaller repertoire. Repertoire richness was assessed with RTK rarefaction, the Chao1 estimator, and Recon v2.1 estimates of unobserved clonotypes. Generation probabilities for all TCRbeta clonotypes obtained by the gDNA method from a few donors were computed using OLGA. The table was pulled from immuneACCESS by TCRdb, which kept in-frame rearrangements only. Such tables lose some clones; where checked, under half of the loss comes from unresolved V genes, and the rest has no known cause. V and J calls plus clone size are reproduced from that table; the DNA served to infer D and trimming. The sample has over a million clones on record, roughly 97% of them singletons. The ten top clones hold roughly 1.1% of the sample.

The donors were healthy, HIV-negative adults with no recently reported acute infections or vaccinations. All donors were Caucasian adults living in Nashville, Tennessee, USA. Magnetic negative selection was used to enrich CD4+ T cells, after which naive cells were positively selected on CD45RA and the negative fraction became the memory subset. After blood collection by leukapheresis, PBMCs were isolated using Ficoll-Histopaque density gradient centrifugation and then cryopreserved in the vapor phase of liquid nitrogen. Analytical flow cytometry was used to check the purity and quantity of every magnetically sorted T cell population. Genomic DNA was isolated from every sorted fraction and measured by UV absorbance on a Nanodrop 2000c.

The clonotype was recovered from a man aged 30-40 years in good health. The sequencing input was naive CD4+ T cells sorted from blood. The sample's cell subset or site label, decoded: CD45RA+ positively selected. The sequence links TRBV28 to TRBJ2-1, with the D gene call left open. The sequenced DNA is TGTGCCAGCAGTTTATCGCCCGCCGAGCAGTTCTTC. Translated, it reads CASSLSPAEQFF.